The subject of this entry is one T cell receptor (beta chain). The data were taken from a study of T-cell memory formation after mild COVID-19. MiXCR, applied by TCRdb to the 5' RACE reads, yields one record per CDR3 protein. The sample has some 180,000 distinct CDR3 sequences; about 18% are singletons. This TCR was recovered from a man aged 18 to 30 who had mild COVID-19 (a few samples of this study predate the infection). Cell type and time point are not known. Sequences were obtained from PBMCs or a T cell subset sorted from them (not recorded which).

Here the CDR3 reads CASRRVPGGQGETQYF. The DNA of the CDR3 is TGTGCCAGCAGACGGGTCCCGGGGGGCCAAGGGGAGACCCAGTACTTC. The chain carries TRBV7-6 and TRBJ2-5, with D perhaps matching TRBD2 (7 bases). The CDR3 contains 16 residues. V was cut by 6 bases and J by 5 bases, with 22 bases left in between. In germline, CDR1 is SGHVS, CDR2 FNYEAQ.